The following is a T cell receptor beta chain sequence with its context. The antigen is unknown. The data are from a study of T cell responses to AZD1222 COVID-19 vaccine. V lost 1 base, J lost 1 base, and 16 bases lay in between. The CDR3 is made up of 17 amino acids. Germline CDR1 reads SGHTA; CDR2 reads FQGTGA. Findings and limits, study-wide: In a largely white British group with more females than males, clonal diversity was possibly underestimated. The study reported that nearly half of spike-specific TCRs target unmutated variant regions.

Assay: immunoSEQ multiplex PCR; the TCRdb copy retains only in-frame clones and omits some. The top ten clones hold roughly 22% of a sample with around 97,000 clones, 75% to 90% of them seen once. This specimen consisted of peripheral blood, obtained on day 0 of AZD1222 vaccination. The chain combines TRBV7-3 with TRBJ1-1; no clear D. The receptor's source is an adult in good health. CDR3 loop: CASSLNPAFWGNTEAFF. For the CDR3, the DNA is TGTGCCAGCAGCTTAAATCCAGCGTTCTGGGGGAACACTGAAGCTTTCTTT.